This TCR beta chain was observed in a study of blood T cells in healthy people across ages. The study's findings and limits: With naive T cell percentage, TCR beta diversity showed a strong correlation.

Details on this clonotype: Its antigen is still unknown.

After removal of 5 bases from V and 5 bases from J, the junction contained 8 bases not matched to a gene. This CDR3 contains 15 residues. The germline CDR1 and CDR2 sequences are DFQATT and SNEGSKA (reference sequence). The authors ran a second PCR of about 7 to 11 cycles using a sample-barcoded 5' primer and a J-beta primer mix. Every cDNA was tagged by a template-switch adaptor with 12 random nucleotides. TCRdb passed the 5' RACE reads through MiXCR, listing each CDR3 protein once. Altogether about 560,000 distinct CDR3 sequences are present, approximately 26% being singletons, with the ten largest covering 3% to 4.5%. The same data also went into a second study, on T cells of mothers and their children. Per that paper: Related mother-child pairs shared marginally more repertoire than unrelated pairs, though not significantly. There were no persistent microchimeric T cell clones detected.

The chain joins TRBV20-1 to TRBJ1-5, with 11 bases identical to TRBD1. Sequenced: blood. The origin of this receptor is a boy aged 2 to 10 in good health. For the CDR3, the DNA is TGCAGTGCTCGACGGACAGGGGGCCGAGATCAGCCCCAGCATTTT. This sequence encodes CSARRTGGRDQPQHF.